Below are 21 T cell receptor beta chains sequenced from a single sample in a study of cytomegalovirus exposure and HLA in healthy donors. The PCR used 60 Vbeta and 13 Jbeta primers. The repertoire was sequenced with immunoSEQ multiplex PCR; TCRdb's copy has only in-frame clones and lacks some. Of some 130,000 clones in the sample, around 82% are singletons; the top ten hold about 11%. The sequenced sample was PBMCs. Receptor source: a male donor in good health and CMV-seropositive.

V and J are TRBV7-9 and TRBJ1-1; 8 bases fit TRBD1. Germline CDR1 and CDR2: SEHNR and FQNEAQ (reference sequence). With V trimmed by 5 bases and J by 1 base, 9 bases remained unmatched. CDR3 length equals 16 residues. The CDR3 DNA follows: TGTGCCAGCAGCGAAACCACAGGGGGTGCGAACACTGAAGCTTTCTTT. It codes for CASSETTGGANTEAFF.

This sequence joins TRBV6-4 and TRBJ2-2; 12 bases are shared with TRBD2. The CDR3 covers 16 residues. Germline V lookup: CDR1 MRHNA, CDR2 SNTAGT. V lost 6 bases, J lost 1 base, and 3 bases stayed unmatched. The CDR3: CASSLLAGGNTGELFF. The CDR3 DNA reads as TGTGCCAGCAGCCTACTAGCGGGAGGGAACACCGGGGAGCTGTTTTTT.

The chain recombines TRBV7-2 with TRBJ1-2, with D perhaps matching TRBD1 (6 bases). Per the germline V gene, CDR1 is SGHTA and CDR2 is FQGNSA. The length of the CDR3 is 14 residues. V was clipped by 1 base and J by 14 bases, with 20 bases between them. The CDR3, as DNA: TGTGCCAGCAGCTTAGAGGGGGTTGGCTATCCGCATACCTTC. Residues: CASSLEGVGYPHTF.

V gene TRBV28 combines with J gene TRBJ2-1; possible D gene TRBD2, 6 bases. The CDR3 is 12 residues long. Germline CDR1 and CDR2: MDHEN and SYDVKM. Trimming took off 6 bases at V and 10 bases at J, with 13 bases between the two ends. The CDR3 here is CASSLRGLEQFF. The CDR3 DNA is TGTGCCAGCAGCCTTCGAGGACTAGAGCAGTTCTTC.

For the CDR3, the DNA is TGTGCCAGCAGTTTAAGGCTAGCGGGAGATCTGGAGACCCAGTACTTC. The encoded protein is CASSLRLAGDLETQYF. The chain couples TRBV27 to TRBJ2-5; 10 bases agree with TRBD2. The CDR3 length is 16 residues. Per the germline V gene, CDR1 is MNHEY and CDR2 is SMNVEV (reference sequence). J lost 5 bases, V lost 2 bases, and 8 bases had no gene match.

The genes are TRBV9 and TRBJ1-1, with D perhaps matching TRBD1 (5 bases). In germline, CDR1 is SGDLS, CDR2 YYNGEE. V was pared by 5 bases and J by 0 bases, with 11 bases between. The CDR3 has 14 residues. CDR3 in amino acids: CASSRGLMNTEAFF. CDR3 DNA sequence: TGTGCCAGCAGTAGGGGACTGATGAACACTGAAGCTTTCTTT.

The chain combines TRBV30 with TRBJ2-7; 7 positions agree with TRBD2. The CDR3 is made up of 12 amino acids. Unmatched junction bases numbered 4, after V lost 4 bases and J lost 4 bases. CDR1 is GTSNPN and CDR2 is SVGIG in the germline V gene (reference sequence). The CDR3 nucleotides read TGTGCCTGGAATCTAGCGGAATACGAGCAGTACTTC. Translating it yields CAWNLAEYEQYF.

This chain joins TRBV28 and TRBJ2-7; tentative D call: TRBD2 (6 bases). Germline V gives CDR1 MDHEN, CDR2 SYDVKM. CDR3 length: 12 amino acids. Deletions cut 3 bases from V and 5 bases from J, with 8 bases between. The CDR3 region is CASSLPSDEQYF. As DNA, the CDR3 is TGTGCCAGCAGTTTGCCTAGCGACGAGCAGTACTTC.

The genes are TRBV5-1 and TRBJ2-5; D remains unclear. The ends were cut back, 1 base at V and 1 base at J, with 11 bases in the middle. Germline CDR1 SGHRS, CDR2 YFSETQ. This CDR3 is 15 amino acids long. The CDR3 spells CASSLNVRSQETQYF. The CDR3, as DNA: TGCGCCAGCAGCTTGAATGTCAGGTCCCAAGAGACCCAGTACTTC.

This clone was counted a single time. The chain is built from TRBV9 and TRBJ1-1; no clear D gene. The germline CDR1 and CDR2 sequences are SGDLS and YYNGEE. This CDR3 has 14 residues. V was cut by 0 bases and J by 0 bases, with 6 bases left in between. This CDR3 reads CASSVGQMNTEAFF. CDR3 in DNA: TGTGCCAGCAGCGTAGGGCAGATGAACACTGAAGCTTTCTTT. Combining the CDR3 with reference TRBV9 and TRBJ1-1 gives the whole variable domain DSGVTQTPKHLITATGQRVTLRCSPRSGDLSVYWYQQSLDQGLQFLIQYYNGEERAKGNILERFSAQQFPDLHSELNLSSLELGDSALYFCASSVGQMNTEAFFGQGTRLTVV.

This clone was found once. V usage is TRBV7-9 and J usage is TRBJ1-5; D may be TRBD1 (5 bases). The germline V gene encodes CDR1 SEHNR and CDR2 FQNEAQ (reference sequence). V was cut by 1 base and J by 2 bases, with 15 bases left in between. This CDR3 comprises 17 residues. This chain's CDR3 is CASSLGASGGGNQPQHF. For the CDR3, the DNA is TGTGCCAGCAGCTTAGGGGCCAGCGGGGGAGGCAATCAGCCCCAGCATTTT.

DNA of the CDR3: TGTGCCACCAGCAAAGGACGACTAGCGGAGTACCAAGAGACCCAGTACTTC. Amino acids: CATSKGRLAEYQETQYF. The rearrangement uses TRBV15 and TRBJ2-5, with TRBD2 matching 9 bases. Germline V CDR1 and CDR2: LNHNV, YYDKDF (reference sequence). This CDR3 contains 17 residues. V lost 4 bases, J lost 0 bases, and 9 bases stayed unmatched.

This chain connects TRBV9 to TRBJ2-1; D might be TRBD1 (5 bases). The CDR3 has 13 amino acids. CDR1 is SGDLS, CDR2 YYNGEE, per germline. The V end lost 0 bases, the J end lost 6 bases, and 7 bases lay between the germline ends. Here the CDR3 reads CASSVDRSNEQFF. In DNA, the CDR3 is TGTGCCAGCAGCGTAGACAGGAGCAATGAGCAGTTCTTC.

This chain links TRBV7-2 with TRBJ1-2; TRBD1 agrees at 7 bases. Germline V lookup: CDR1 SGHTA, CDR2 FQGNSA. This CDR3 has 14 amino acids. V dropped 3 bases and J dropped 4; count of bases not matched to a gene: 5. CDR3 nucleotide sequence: TGTGCCAGCAGCTTCGGGACAGCTATCTATGGCTACACCTTC. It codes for CASSFGTAIYGYTF.

The CDR3 reads CASSLLQGAPNNEQFF. CDR3 DNA sequence: TGTGCCAGCAGCCTGTTACAGGGGGCGCCGAACAATGAGCAGTTCTTC. The chain links TRBV5-8 to TRBJ2-1; 9 nucleotides align to TRBD1. With V trimmed by 4 bases and J by 5 bases, 10 bases remained unmatched. CDR1 is SGHTS and CDR2 is YDEGEE in the germline V gene. This CDR3 region has 16 residues.

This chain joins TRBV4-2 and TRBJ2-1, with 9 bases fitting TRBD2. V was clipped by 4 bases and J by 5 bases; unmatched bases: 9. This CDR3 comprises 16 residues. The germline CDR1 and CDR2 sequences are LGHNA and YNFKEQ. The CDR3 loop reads CASSPGGTSSHNEQFF. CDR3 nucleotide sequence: TGTGCCAGCAGCCCCGGCGGGACTAGCAGCCACAATGAGCAGTTCTTC.

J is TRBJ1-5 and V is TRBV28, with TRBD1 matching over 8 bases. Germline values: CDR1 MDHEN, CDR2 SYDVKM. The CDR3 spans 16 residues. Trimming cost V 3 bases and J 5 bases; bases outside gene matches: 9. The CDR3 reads CASSFNDRGRDQPQHF. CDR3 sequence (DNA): TGTGCCAGCAGTTTCAACGACAGGGGACGGGATCAGCCCCAGCATTTT.

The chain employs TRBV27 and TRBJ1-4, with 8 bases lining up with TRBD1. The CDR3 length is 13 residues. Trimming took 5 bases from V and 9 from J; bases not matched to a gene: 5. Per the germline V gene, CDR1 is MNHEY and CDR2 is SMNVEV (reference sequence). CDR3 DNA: TGTGCCAGCAGTCCAGGGGGCGTTCAAAAACTGTTTTTT. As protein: CASSPGGVQKLFF.

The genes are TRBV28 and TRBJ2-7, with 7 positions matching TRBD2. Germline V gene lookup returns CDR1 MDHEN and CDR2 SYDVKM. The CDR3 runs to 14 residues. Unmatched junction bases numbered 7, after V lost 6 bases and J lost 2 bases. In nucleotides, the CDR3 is TGTGCCAGCAGCTCCCCGGGACTACCCTACGAGCAGTACTTC. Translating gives CASSSPGLPYEQYF.

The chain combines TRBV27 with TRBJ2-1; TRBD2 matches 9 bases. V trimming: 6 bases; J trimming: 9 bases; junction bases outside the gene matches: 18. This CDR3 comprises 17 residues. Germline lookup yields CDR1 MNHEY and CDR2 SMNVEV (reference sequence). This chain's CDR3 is CASSPLAGGRGGFEQFF. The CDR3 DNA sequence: TGTGCCAGCAGCCCCCTTGCGGGAGGGCGGGGGGGGTTTGAGCAGTTCTTC.

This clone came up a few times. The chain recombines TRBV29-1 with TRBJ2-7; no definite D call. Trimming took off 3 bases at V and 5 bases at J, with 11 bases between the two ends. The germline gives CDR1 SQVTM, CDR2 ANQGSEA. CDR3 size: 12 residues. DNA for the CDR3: TGCAGCGTTGAGGGCCAAAGGCACGAGCAGTACTTC. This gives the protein CSVEGQRHEQYF.